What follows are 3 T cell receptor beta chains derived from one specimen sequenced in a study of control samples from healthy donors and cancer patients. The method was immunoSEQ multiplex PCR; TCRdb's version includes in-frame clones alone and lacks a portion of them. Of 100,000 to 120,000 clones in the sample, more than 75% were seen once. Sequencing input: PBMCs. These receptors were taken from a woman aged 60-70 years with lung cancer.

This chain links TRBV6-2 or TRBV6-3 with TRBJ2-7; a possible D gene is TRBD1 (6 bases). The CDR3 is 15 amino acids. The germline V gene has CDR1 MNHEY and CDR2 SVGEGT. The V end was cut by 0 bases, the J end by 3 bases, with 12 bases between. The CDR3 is CASSYSAGQRYEQYF. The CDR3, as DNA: TGTGCCAGCAGTTACTCGGCAGGACAGCGCTACGAGCAGTACTTC.

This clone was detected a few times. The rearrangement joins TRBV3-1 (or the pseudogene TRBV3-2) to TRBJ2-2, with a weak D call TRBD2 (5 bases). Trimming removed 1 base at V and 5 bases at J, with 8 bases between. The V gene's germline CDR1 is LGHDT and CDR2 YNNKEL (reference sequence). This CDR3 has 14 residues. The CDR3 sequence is CASSQGTGTGELFF. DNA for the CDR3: TGTGCCAGCAGCCAAGGGACTGGAACCGGGGAGCTGTTTTTT.

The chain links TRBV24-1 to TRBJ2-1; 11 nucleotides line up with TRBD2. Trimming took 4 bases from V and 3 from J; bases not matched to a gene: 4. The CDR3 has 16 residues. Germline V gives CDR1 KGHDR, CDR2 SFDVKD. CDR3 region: CATSEPGTSGYNEQFF. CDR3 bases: TGTGCCACCAGTGAGCCCGGGACTAGCGGCTACAATGAGCAGTTCTTC.